This TCR beta chain derives from a study of OX40 agonist ivuxolimab in advanced cancers. Background for the entire study: The costimulatory receptor OX40 (CD134) was targeted by ivuxolimab, a fully human IgG2 agonistic monoclonal antibody. The dose-escalation cohort was roughly 83% male with a mean age of 60 years, ranging from 23 to 79. Peripheral TCRbeta sequencing was intended to test whether TCR sequence diversity was altered and clonal T-cell expansion was caused by ivuxolimab. Prior anti-PD-1, anti-PD-L1 or anti-CTLA-4 therapy was permitted, and approximately 39% of dose-escalation patients had received checkpoint inhibitors. Partial responses occurred in three dose-escalation patients: two with cutaneous melanoma and one with hepatocellular carcinoma. Of the approximately 54 dose-escalation patients, hepatocellular carcinoma was present in some 19, melanoma in some 15, renal cell carcinoma in 9 and head and neck cancer in 9. Intravenous ivuxolimab was administered to patients every 2 weeks at six dose levels: 0.01, 0.1, 0.3, 1.5, 3 and 10 mg/kg. The monotherapy dose-escalation portion (N ≈ 55 patients) of the phase I ivuxolimab trial is reported in the paper. Overall results and qualifications from the work: Low levels of normalized T-cell clonal expansion were also seen in some patients who did not respond. In the 0.1-3.0 mg/kg groups, partial responders were among the patients with the lowest normalized peripheral clonal expansion, particularly in CD8+ T cells. After ivuxolimab, CD8+ T cells had more expanded clones than CD4+ T cells on average. Antigen specificity was not determined for the clonally expanded peripheral T cells. At doses from 0.1 to 3.0 mg/kg, clonal expansion was seen in both CD4+ and CD8+ blood T cells between baseline and week 6.

V is pruned by 1 base and J by 9 bases, leaving 13 bases of the junction without a gene match. From the cysteine up to the phenylalanine, the CDR3 has a length of 16 residues. The only DNA kept is the CDR3, 48 bases in frame from the first base. Per the germline V gene, SGDLS is the CDR1 and YYNGEE is the CDR2. To sequence the TCRbeta CDR3 region, genomic DNA was isolated from the sorted cells. TCRbeta CDR3 regions were sequenced using the immunoSEQ Assay. The immuneACCESS repertoire file appears here via TCRdb, limited to in-frame rearrangements. These files lack a portion of the clones; in checked studies, under half of the deficit traces to unresolved V genes, and the cause of the others is not known. The sample includes about 70,000 clones, with 82% observed a single time. The ten largest clones take up around 5.1% of the sample. With respect to this clone: Its antigen remains unidentified. Base-call qualities are not available, and no considerably larger clone is one nucleotide away.

The trial excluded patients who had a history of autoimmune disease or who were on systemic immunosuppression. In every dose cohort, peripheral blood was drawn for TCR sequencing at baseline, cycle 4 day 1, and cycle 7 day 1. The samples were taken from a phase I, first-in-human, multicenter, open-label dose-escalation trial of ivuxolimab. Adults with locally advanced or metastatic melanoma, renal cell, hepatocellular, or head and neck squamous cell carcinoma were enrolled in the trial. Before TCR sequencing, CD4+ T cells and CD8+ T cells were sorted from peripheral blood as separate populations. The TCR was taken from an adult with an advanced solid tumor such as melanoma, head and neck, liver or kidney cancer. The sample in question was CD4+ or CD8+ T cells sorted from blood, obtained in a trial of the OX40 agonist ivuxolimab. The chain is assembled from TRBV9 and TRBJ2-1, with 7 central nucleotides matching TRBD2. The DNA is TGTGCCAGCAGCGTATCTGGGGAGGGCCTTCACGGTGAGCAGTTCTTC. It is translated as CASSVSGEGLHGEQFF. Where the CDR3 stops, the reference TRBV9 and TRBJ2-1 genes take over; the full variable domain is DSGVTQTPKHLITATGQRVTLRCSPRSGDLSVYWYQQSLDQGLQFLIQYYNGEERAKGNILERFSAQQFPDLHSELNLSSLELGDSALYFCASSVSGEGLHGEQFFGPGTRLTVL.